These T cell receptor beta chains were read from a single sample in a study of T cell responses to AZD1222 COVID-19 vaccine. Data came from immunoSEQ multiplex PCR; TCRdb stores just in-frame clones and leaves some out. Of 250,000 to 300,000 clones in the sample, 85% to 95% were seen once. The input for sequencing was peripheral blood, taken 28 days after the second AZD1222 dose. Receptor source: an adult who received the AZD1222 COVID-19 vaccine. The CDR3 runs from the conserved cysteine through the conserved F or W. The order of the fields is V gene, clone size, J gene, D gene, CDR3 protein, CDR3 DNA. D genes are given only for firm matches. Clone sizes are given selectively: once, few, many, or a class where the clone is expanded.

V gene: TRBV7-6; clone size: NA; J gene: TRBJ2-7; D gene: TRBD1; CDR3 protein: CASSARTGTGQYF; CDR3 DNA: TGTGCCAGCAGCGCCCGGACAGGTACCGGGCAGTACTTC
V gene: TRBV7-2; clone size: NA; J gene: TRBJ1-6; D gene: NA; CDR3 protein: CASSLGRVHLHF; CDR3 DNA: TGTGCCAGCAGCTTAGGGCGGGTTCACCTCCACTTT
V gene: TRBV9; clone size: NA; J gene: TRBJ2-1; D gene: NA; CDR3 protein: CASSVGSANEQFF; CDR3 DNA: TGTGCCAGCAGCGTAGGGTCCGCCAATGAGCAGTTCTTC
V gene: TRBV6-1; clone size: NA; J gene: TRBJ2-4; D gene: NA; CDR3 protein: CASGEGVVKNIQYF; CDR3 DNA: TGTGCCAGCGGTGAGGGCGTGGTCAAAAACATTCAGTACTTC
V gene: TRBV19; clone size: once; J gene: TRBJ2-4; D gene: NA; CDR3 protein: CASSDIAKNIQYF; CDR3 DNA: TGTGCCAGTAGTGATATAGCCAAAAACATTCAGTACTTC
V gene: TRBV7-8; clone size: NA; J gene: TRBJ1-1; D gene: NA; CDR3 protein: CASSPDTVEAFF; CDR3 DNA: TGTGCCAGCAGCCCCGACACGGTAGAAGCTTTCTTT
V gene: TRBV2; clone size: NA; J gene: TRBJ1-6; D gene: NA; CDR3 protein: CASRTDRSSYNSPLHF; CDR3 DNA: TGTGCCAGCAGGACGGACAGAAGCTCCTATAATTCACCCCTCCACTTT
V gene: TRBV6-5; clone size: NA; J gene: TRBJ1-5; D gene: NA; CDR3 protein: CASSQRADNQPQHF; CDR3 DNA: TGTGCCAGCAGTCAGAGGGCGGACAATCAGCCCCAGCATTTT
V gene: TRBV28; clone size: NA; J gene: TRBJ1-3; D gene: TRBD1; CDR3 protein: CASSPRTGGRNTIYF; CDR3 DNA: TGTGCCAGCAGTCCGCGGACAGGGGGGAGGAACACCATATATTTT
V gene: TRBV3-1/TRBV3-2; clone size: NA; J gene: TRBJ1-1; D gene: NA; CDR3 protein: CASSHGQMNTEAFF; CDR3 DNA: TGTGCCAGCAGCCACGGACAGATGAACACTGAAGCTTTCTTT
V gene: TRBV6-2/TRBV6-3; clone size: NA; J gene: TRBJ2-7; D gene: TRBD1; CDR3 protein: CASSYYHPDRPEQYF; CDR3 DNA: TGTGCCAGCAGTTACTACCACCCGGACAGGCCCGAGCAGTACTTC
V gene: TRBV5-5; clone size: NA; J gene: TRBJ1-2; D gene: NA; CDR3 protein: CASSMATNYGYTF; CDR3 DNA: TGTGCCAGCAGTATGGCGACTAACTATGGCTACACCTTC
V gene: TRBV10-2; clone size: NA; J gene: TRBJ1-2; D gene: NA; CDR3 protein: CASSEGVRGYTF; CDR3 DNA: TGCGCCAGCAGTGAGGGGGTCAGGGGCTACACCTTC
V gene: TRBV2; clone size: NA; J gene: TRBJ1-5; D gene: TRBD1; CDR3 protein: CASSSGQGKFPQHF; CDR3 DNA: TGTGCCAGCAGCTCCGGACAGGGTAAATTTCCCCAGCATTTT
V gene: TRBV30; clone size: once; J gene: TRBJ1-3; D gene: NA; CDR3 protein: CAWGTGNTIYF; CDR3 DNA: TGTGCCTGGGGCACTGGAAACACCATATATTTT
V gene: TRBV30; clone size: NA; J gene: TRBJ2-3; D gene: NA; CDR3 protein: CAWSRDTQYF; CDR3 DNA: TGTGCCTGGAGTAGGGATACGCAGTATTTT
V gene: TRBV3-1/TRBV3-2; clone size: NA; J gene: TRBJ2-7; D gene: NA; CDR3 protein: CASSRGTEFYEQYF; CDR3 DNA: TGTGCCAGCAGCCGGGGGACGGAATTCTACGAGCAGTACTTC
V gene: TRBV28; clone size: NA; J gene: TRBJ2-7; D gene: NA; CDR3 protein: CASSFTGGTYEQYF; CDR3 DNA: TGTGCCAGCAGTTTCACCGGGGGAACCTACGAGCAGTACTTC
V gene: TRBV5-5; clone size: once; J gene: TRBJ1-1; D gene: NA; CDR3 protein: CASRWGLGKETEAFF; CDR3 DNA: TGTGCCAGCAGATGGGGGCTCGGAAAGGAAACTGAAGCTTTCTTT
V gene: TRBV6-5; clone size: NA; J gene: TRBJ2-7; D gene: TRBD1; CDR3 protein: CASSPRQGYEQYF; CDR3 DNA: TGTGCCAGCAGTCCACGACAGGGCTACGAGCAGTACTTC
V gene: TRBV4-3; clone size: NA; J gene: TRBJ1-6; D gene: NA; CDR3 protein: CASSEEPESPLHF; CDR3 DNA: TGCGCCAGCAGCGAAGAACCCGAGTCACCCCTCCACTTT